The source of this T cell receptor (beta chain) is a study of shared clonotypes between healthy human individuals (dated by TCRdb to about 2020). For the study in its entirety: Two women and a few men aged 18 to 49 years were included in the cohort. Between about 0.94 and 8.9 billion PBMCs per donor were obtained by leukapheresis. Libraries were prepared and TCR repertoires were sequenced by different laboratories using diverse techniques, in order to increase sequencing depth and limit assay-specific biases. The study deeply sequenced blood TCR repertoires of several healthy adults to estimate repertoire size and the extent of clonotype sharing between individuals. For each donor, CD4 naive and CD4 memory were each run on three plates, CD8 naive on two plates, and CD8 memory on one plate.

Using the deep immunoSEQ assay, TCR CDR3 regions were amplified from genomic DNA by multiplex PCR. Extracted genomic DNA from each cell subset was distributed evenly across all wells of several immunoSEQ 96-well plates, and each plate was treated as a replicate. For sorted subsets, each replicate PCR was loaded with roughly 190 ng genomic DNA, equivalent to some 27,000 T cell genomes. Purified libraries were quantified with a Qubit 3.0 fluorometer, sized on a Bioanalyzer 2100, and re-quantified with the KAPA Library Quantification kit. Each immunoSEQ 96-well plate was sequenced on its own single-read 150-cycle Illumina NextSeq 550 flow cell. The study's own analysis went as follows. Because the immunoSEQ output included only junctional sequences and no quality scores, the filtering could not be the same as the filtering used for full-length reads. To assign V/J genes and CDR3, sequences were annotated against IMGT germline references using PyIR, a Python wrapper for IgBLAST v1.9. Reads were filtered out if the reads had weak V/J assignments (E-value above 1e-6), no CDR3, stop codons, out-of-frame junctions, or ambiguous translated residues. V3J clonotypes were defined as sequences sharing an identical inferred V gene, J gene, and CDR3 amino acid sequence. Percentage overlap between repertoires was computed as shared unique clonotypes divided by the size of the smaller repertoire. Three approaches were used to assess repertoire richness: RTK rarefaction, the Chao1 estimator, and Recon v2.1 estimates of unobserved clonotypes. Generation probabilities for all TCRbeta clonotypes obtained by the gDNA method from a handful of donors were computed using OLGA. TCRdb provides this immuneACCESS table in a form limited to in-frame rearrangements. Some clones are lacking; in checked studies, under half of them reflect an unresolved V gene, and why the rest are absent is not known. D and trimming come from the DNA, and the V and J calls and clone size come from that table. Present in this sample are about 700,000 clones, roughly nine tenths of which were seen just once. The top ten clonotypes cover about 24% of the sample.

Note on this clone: It lacks a known antigen. There are no base qualities to consult, and no much larger clone falls within one base.

CD8 naive samples were obtained by positive selection for CCR7 among CD45RO-negative cells, yielding a CD45RA+CCR7+ population from which TemRA cells were excluded. The donors were healthy, HIV-negative adults with no recently reported acute infections or vaccinations. Only Caucasian adults living in Nashville, Tennessee, USA were represented among the donors. Blood was obtained by leukapheresis, after which PBMCs were separated by Ficoll-Histopaque density gradient centrifugation and cryopreserved in liquid nitrogen vapor phase. Purity and quantity of every magnetically sorted T cell population were checked by analytical flow cytometry. Genomic DNA was isolated from each sorted fraction and quantified by UV absorbance on a Nanodrop 2000c. As encoded in the germline V gene, CDR1 is MGHRA while CDR2 is YSYEKL. The CDR3 numbers 15 residues from cysteine through phenylalanine. Just the 45-base CDR3 DNA is kept, in frame starting at base 1. V loses 5 bases at its end and J loses 7 bases; junction bases beyond the gene matches: 10.

Overall results and qualifications from the work: Clonotypes shared by all four sorted-subset donors showed higher generation probabilities than non-shared clonotypes. Estimated clonotype richness was generally larger for naive than for memory subsets. Incomplete sequencing was indicated by rarefaction of sorted-subset datasets, despite the large sequencing depth. When several donors were compared, the shared fraction of clonotypes was around 5% for naive CD4, 3.5% for naive CD8, roughly 2.3% for memory CD4, and 0.4% for memory CD8. Sampling was restricted to blood, and TCR repertoires in tissues likely differ from the TCR repertoires found in blood. Because the study included a small number of donors, the genetic and exposure-history diversity represented was limited. Pairwise subsampling led to the expectation that sequencing depth would affect the degree of clonotype sharing among donors.

The sequence links TRBV4-1 to TRBJ2-1, with 8 junctional bases fitting TRBD1. Material: naive CD8+ T cells sorted from blood. The intended sense of this specimen's cell subset or site label: CD45RA+CCR7+. This sequence originates from a young man in good health. The CDR3 protein: CASSFDRGDSNEQFF. The DNA sequence reads TGCGCCAGCAGCTTTGACAGGGGTGATTCGAATGAGCAGTTCTTC.